The 14 T cell receptor beta chains reported below all come from one sample, sequenced in a study of CD8+ T cells in alopecia areata. Sequencing used cDNA as its template, made by extracting RNA and reverse transcribing it. Assay used: immunoSEQ multiplex PCR; TCRdb lists only in-frame clones, some missing. The data show about 270,000 clones, 60% seen once. As to treatment: oral pan-JAK inhibitor, 5-10 mg twice daily. Specimen: CD4+ T cells sorted from blood, collected around week 54, from a patient treated with tofacitinib. The receptor source for this set is a human donor with alopecia areata.

The chain recombines TRBV30 with TRBJ1-6; tentatively, D is TRBD1 (6 bases). The V gene lost 4 bases and the J gene lost 6 bases, with 16 bases spanning the gap. CDR1 is GTSNPN, CDR2 SVGIG, per germline (reference sequence). This CDR3 has 15 amino acids. In nucleotides, the CDR3 is TGTGCCTGGACCACTGAGCACAGGGCTAATTCACCCCTCCACTTT. This codes for CAWTTEHRANSPLHF.

V gene TRBV30 combines with J gene TRBJ1-1; D is unresolved. Trimming shortened V by 2 bases and J by 3 bases, and 10 bases separated the two germline ends. The CDR3 is made up of 13 amino acids. Germline values: CDR1 GTSNPN, CDR2 SVGIG (reference sequence). The CDR3 here is CAWSLISYTEAFF. CDR3 DNA sequence: TGTGCCTGGAGTCTAATCAGTTACACTGAAGCTTTCTTT.

This clone was picked up a small number of times. The CDR3 DNA is TGTGCCAGCAGCTTAGCTACGACAGGGTGGGGGACTGAAGCTTTCTTT. Amino acid sequence: CASSLATTGWGTEAFF. The V and J genes are TRBV7-8 and TRBJ1-1; 7 bases are a match to TRBD1. The CDR3 is 16 amino acids. The V segment lost 0 bases and the J segment 5 bases; nucleotides outside the gene matches: 9. Germline CDR1 SGHVS, CDR2 FQNEAQ.

This chain uses TRBV7-9 with TRBJ1-6, with D uncertain. The CDR3 is 15 residues long. Trimming took off 4 bases at V and 7 bases at J, with 14 bases between the two ends. Germline V CDR1 and CDR2: SEHNR, FQNEAQ (reference sequence). The CDR3 nucleotides read TGTGCCAGCAGCTCCCCGGAACAGTTAAATTCACCCCTCCACTTT. Translating it yields CASSSPEQLNSPLHF.

The genes are TRBV4-3 and TRBJ2-5; D uncertain. CDR1 is LGHNA and CDR2 is YSLEER in the germline V gene. CDR3 length: 13 residues. V shed 3 bases and J shed 4 bases, with 9 bases lying between them. CDR3 loop: CASSQTIRETQYF. Here the CDR3 DNA reads TGCGCCAGCAGCCAGACCATACGAGAGACCCAGTACTTC.

The chain links TRBV9 to TRBJ2-1; D ambiguous. Trimming removed 0 bases at V and 4 bases at J, with 8 bases between. Germline CDR1 is SGDLS and CDR2 is YYNGEE. The CDR3 extends over 14 amino acids. CDR3 residues: CASSVGAGYNEQFF. The CDR3 DNA follows: TGTGCCAGCAGCGTAGGGGCAGGTTACAATGAGCAGTTCTTC. Variable domain in full (rest from reference TRBV9 and TRBJ2-1): DSGVTQTPKHLITATGQRVTLRCSPRSGDLSVYWYQQSLDQGLQFLIQYYNGEERAKGNILERFSAQQFPDLHSELNLSSLELGDSALYFCASSVGAGYNEQFFGPGTRLTVL.

This clone was counted between two and nine times. The chain links TRBV30 to TRBJ1-6; TRBD1 matches 7 bases. Trimming at V came to 4 bases and at J to 7 bases, leaving 4 bases not matched to a gene. Germline V gene lookup returns CDR1 GTSNPN and CDR2 SVGIG (reference sequence). The CDR3 covers 13 residues. The CDR3 is CAWNRGPNSPLHF. CDR3 nucleotide sequence: TGTGCCTGGAACAGGGGCCCAAATTCACCCCTCCACTTT. The variable domain in full, completed from reference TRBV30 and TRBJ1-6, reads SQTIHQWPATLVQPVGSPLSLECTVEGTSNPNLYWYRQAAGRGLQLLFYSVGIGQISSEVPQNLSASRPQDRQFILSSKKLLLSDSGFYLCAWNRGPNSPLHFGNGTRLTVT.

A few counts support this clone. The rearrangement uses TRBV29-1 and TRBJ1-2; unclear D gene. There are 12 residues in the CDR3. Between the trimmed V and J ends, which lost 5 bases and 6 bases, there was a span of 13 bases. The V gene's germline CDR1 is SQVTM and CDR2 ANQGSEA. The CDR3, as DNA: TGCAGCGTTAAACACAGCCTCAATGGCTACACCTTC. Translating gives CSVKHSLNGYTF.

The V call is TRBV11-3, the J call TRBJ2-1, with TRBD2 as a possible D gene (6 bases). This CDR3 has 15 amino acids. With 0 bases removed from V and 7 bases from J, the gap between germline ends came to 13 bases. Germline V gene data show CDR1 as SGHNT and CDR2 as YENEEA. In DNA form, the CDR3 reads TGTGCCAGCAGCTTAGACCCCGGGGGATTAAATGAGCAGTTCTTC. Its translation: CASSLDPGGLNEQFF.

Worth noting for this clone: The same CDR3 also results from other DNA sequences found in this sample. The CDR3 loop reads CASSLAASGGQETQYF. CDR3 bases: TGCGCCAGCAGCTTGGCGGCTAGCGGGGGCCAAGAGACCCAGTACTTC. The chain joins TRBV5-1 to TRBJ2-5; 10 nucleotides agree with TRBD2. V lost 0 bases to trimming and J lost 1 base; unmatched junction nucleotides: 3. Per germline, CDR1 SGHRS and CDR2 YFSETQ. CDR3 length: 16 amino acids. The complete variable domain, with remaining parts taken from reference TRBV5-1 and TRBJ2-5, reads KAGVTQTPRYLIKTRGQQVTLSCSPISGHRSVSWYQQTPGQGLQFLFEYFSETQRNKGNFPGRFSGRQFSNSRSEMNVSTLELGDSALYLCASSLAASGGQETQYFGPGTRLLVL.

V usage is TRBV29-1 and J usage is TRBJ2-7; 10 bases are shared with TRBD1. Unmatched junction bases numbered 11, after V lost 4 bases and J lost 2 bases. CDR3 length: 16 amino acids. The germline CDR1 and CDR2 sequences are SQVTM and ANQGSEA. The CDR3 region has the DNA TGCAGCGTTGGGATTGCCCCAGGACAGGGGGCCTACGAGCAGTACTTC. Its protein is CSVGIAPGQGAYEQYF.

This clone was recorded a few times. DNA for the CDR3: TGTGCCTGGAGGACCGACAACACCATATATTTT. Its translation is CAWRTDNTIYF. The V and J genes are TRBV30 and TRBJ1-3; no clear D gene. The V and J ends lost 3 bases and 7 bases respectively, with 7 bases between them. CDR1 is GTSNPN, CDR2 SVGIG, per germline (reference sequence). This CDR3 has 11 residues.

The chain couples TRBV9 to TRBJ1-1; D might be TRBD1 (6 bases). This CDR3 spans 13 amino acids. Germline CDR1 reads SGDLS; CDR2 reads YYNGEE. V shed 4 bases and J shed 4 bases, with 11 bases lying between them. The CDR3 coding sequence is TGTGCCAGCAGCCTCAGGGGAGGCACTGAAGCTTTCTTT. Translation gives CASSLRGGTEAFF.

J is TRBJ1-1 and V is TRBV29-1, with D perhaps matching TRBD1 (6 bases). The CDR3 has 13 residues. Per germline, CDR1 SQVTM and CDR2 ANQGSEA. V was shortened by 3 bases and J by 4 bases, with 12 bases between the two germline ends. CDR3 in DNA: TGCAGCGTTGATCGGGGAGGGGGCACTGAAGCTTTCTTT. Translating it yields CSVDRGGGTEAFF. Combining the CDR3 with reference TRBV29-1 and TRBJ1-1 gives the whole variable domain SAVISQKPSRDICQRGTSLTIQCQVDSQVTMMFWYRQQPGQSLTLIATANQGSEATYESGFVIDKFPISRPNLTFSTLTVSNMSPEDSSIYLCSVDRGGGTEAFFGQGTRLTVV.